This T cell receptor beta chain emerged from a study of shared clonotypes between healthy human individuals. Study-level information: Donor ages ranged 18 to 49 years: a couple of women, three men. CD8 memory received one plate per donor, CD8 naive two, CD4 memory three and CD4 naive three.

TCRdb's copy holds only in-frame clones and misses some; the assay was immunoSEQ multiplex PCR. Of roughly 2,300,000 clones in the sample, less than 95% were seen once. Germline CDR1 and CDR2: SGHNT and YYREEE (reference sequence). The ends were cut back, 4 bases at V and 3 bases at J, with 17 bases in the middle. This CDR3 spans 15 amino acids. This clone was recorded only once. The TCR originated in a man in his late teens or twenties in good health. Some clones in this sample may be carry-over from other donors' samples. V is TRBV5-4 and J is TRBJ2-7, with D perhaps being TRBD1 or TRBD2 (5 bases each). What was sequenced was naive CD4+ T cells from PBMCs. Subset given: CD45RA+ positively selected. CDR3 in amino acids: CASSPRGSQFYEQYF. The CDR3 nucleotides are TGTGCCAGCAGCCCGAGGGGAAGCCAGTTCTACGAGCAGTACTTC.